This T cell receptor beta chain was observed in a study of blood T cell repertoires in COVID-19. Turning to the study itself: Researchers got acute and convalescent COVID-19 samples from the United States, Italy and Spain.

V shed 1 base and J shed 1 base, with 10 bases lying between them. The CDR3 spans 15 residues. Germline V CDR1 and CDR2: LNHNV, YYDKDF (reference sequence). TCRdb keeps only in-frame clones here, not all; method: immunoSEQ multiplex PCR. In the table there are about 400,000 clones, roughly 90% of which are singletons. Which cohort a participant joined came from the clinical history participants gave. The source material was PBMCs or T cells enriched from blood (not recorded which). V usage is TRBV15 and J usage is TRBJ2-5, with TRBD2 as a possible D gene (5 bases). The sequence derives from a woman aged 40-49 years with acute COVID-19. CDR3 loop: CATSRGETSQETQYF. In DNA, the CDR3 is TGTGCCACCAGCAGAGGGGAGACATCCCAAGAGACCCAGTACTTC.